This T cell receptor (beta chain) was recovered during a study of T-cell reconstitution after alpha-beta-depleted transplantation in children. The germline V gene encodes CDR1 KGHSH and CDR2 LQKENI. Trimming took off 2 bases at V and 0 bases at J, with 12 bases between the two ends. This CDR3 region has 16 residues. Unique molecular identifiers tagged the TCRbeta library. MiXCR was run by TCRdb on the PCR reads, yielding one entry per CDR3 protein. Of some 290,000 distinct CDR3 sequences in the sample, approximately 9.6% were seen once. J is TRBJ2-3 and V is TRBV18; D is perhaps TRBD1 or TRBD2 (6 bases each). The sample in question was PBMCs from the stem cell graft donor, obtained from the stem cell graft. The sequence was collected from a human donor who donated a stem cell graft to a child with SCID. The CDR3: CASSPTGRTSTDTQYF. DNA of the CDR3: TGTGCCAGCTCACCAACAGGGAGGACTAGCACAGATACGCAGTATTTT. Full variable domain (rest looked up from reference TRBV18 and TRBJ2-3): NAGVMQNPRHLVRRRGQEARLRCSPMKGHSHVYWYRQLPEEGLKFMVYLQKENIIDESGMPKERFSAEFPKEGPSILRIQQVVRGDSAAYFCASSPTGRTSTDTQYFGPGTRLTVL.